One T cell receptor beta chain is described in this entry. This clone has more than one count but fewer than ten. Its antigen remains undetermined. Base quality data are lacking; no much larger clone is found one base away. The sample originates from a study of coeliac disease (dated by TCRdb to 2021 to 2024). Notes on the research overall: Coeliac patients were categorised as having newly diagnosed active disease, refractory coeliac disease type I, or disease controlled by a gluten-free diet. The goal was to describe the TR repertoires of small intestinal T cells in active coeliac disease, in refractory type I coeliac disease, and in coeliac disease treated with a gluten-free diet. The full study included 30 patients: approximately 22 with serologically confirmed coeliac disease and 8 controls with non-small intestinal disorders. TRB sequencing was successfully performed on samples from 27 to 30 subjects, among which 20 to 25 paired bulk unsorted intraepithelial and lamina propria cell samples were included. High-resolution HLA typing was unavailable, so biased TRBV7-2 usage was queried as a proof of principle. The study applied next-generation sequencing of rearranged TRB and TRG CDR3 regions to small intestinal lymphocyte fractions from coeliac and non-coeliac patients.

The germline V gene (reference sequence) specifies GTSNPN as CDR1 and SVGIG as CDR2. V and J are truncated by 0 bases and 8 bases respectively, leaving an intervening sequence of 8 bases. The CDR3 has 13 amino acids, counting the end cysteine and phenylalanine. Here the CDR3 DNA is all that survives: 39 bases in frame from base 1. General findings and caveats noted by the study authors: Separating intraepithelial cells from lamina propria cells did not give high-purity fractions, so cross-contamination between the two compartments may have occurred. The authors judged the approach to be unsuitable for unbiased detection of gliadin-specific T cells, because gliadin-specific T cells are scarce and rarely shared between patients. TRB repertoires were found to be largely private, with most amino acid sequences unique to one sample, and no significant difference in V-gene usage was found between disease groups. Compared with controls, active coeliac intraepithelial and lamina propria samples had TRB and TRG repertoires of lower clonality, which suggests that diverse T cells were recruited.

Cells were frozen in liquid nitrogen in DMSO/FBS as aliquots of approximately 500,000 cells, with a single aliquot from each fraction going to sequencing. All 30 or so patients in the study underwent endoscopy and small intestinal biopsy. Intraepithelial cells were released from biopsies by stirring for one hour at 37 degrees C in RPMI containing EGTA, MgCl2 and 1% FBS. Genomic DNA was extracted from frozen unsorted cell fractions using the Qiagen DNeasy blood extraction kit. Library preparation used the immunoSEQ multiplex PCR assay. Using reverse primers that targeted J gene segments together with forward primers that targeted V gene segments, the TR loci were amplified in a multiplexed PCR. The amplified CDR3 regions were sequenced using the Illumina HiSeq System. The original methods were these. A nearest-neighbour algorithm merged closely related reads to remove PCR and sequencing errors and collapse data into unique sequences. Two measures summarised the repertoires: clonality, and T cell density, defined as TR molecules per amount of genomic DNA input. CDR3 amino acid sequences present in at least 80% of unsorted samples were defined as public TRs, and these public TRs were then tested for differential abundance between coeliac and control samples. Kruskal-Wallis tests followed by Dunn post-tests were used to test for differences in clonality and density between disease groups. TCRdb took over this immuneACCESS table, retaining in-frame rearrangements with V and J assigned. Such tables are incomplete; in checked studies, under half of the missing clones stem from an unresolved V gene, and the remainder is unexplained. The D gene and trimming were derived from the DNA, and the V and J assignments and clone size from that table. This sample comprises 3,500 to 4,500 clones, about three fifths of them detected only once. The top ten hold 14% of the sample.

The sequencing sample was made of intraepithelial lymphocytes from the gut. What this sample's cell subset or site label stands for: intraepithelial cell (IEC) fraction of small intestinal biopsy. The TCR originated in a woman aged 18-35 years with active celiac disease. This chain is built from TRBV30 and TRBJ1-6; no D gene is confidently identified. The DNA reads as follows: TGTGCCTGGAGTGTAGGCGAGGATTCACCCCTCCACTTT. Its protein product is CAWSVGEDSPLHF.